This T cell receptor (beta chain) was retrieved from a study of vaccination effects on CD4 cells after COVID-19. Study-level information: After the second dose, samples were taken at median day 72.

Trimming left V 3 bases short and J 1 base short, with 10 bases between. CDR1 is SGHRS, CDR2 YFSETQ, per germline. CDR3 length: 14 amino acids. Points from the study as a whole: Clones induced by infection and by vaccine showed marked clonal contraction late after vaccination.

Method: immunoSEQ multiplex PCR; TCRdb's copy keeps in-frame clones and lacks some. The table records tens of thousands of clones, around 80% of them present only once. As to this clone: Its antigen remains unknown.

At the end of 10 days of culture, CD4+ T cells were isolated. This person's SARS-CoV-2 infection, confirmed by PCR, occurred between March and December 2020. Every participant took two doses of the BNT162b2 or mRNA-1273 vaccine. Both day 3 and day 7 saw half the medium replaced with IL-2 medium. The chain uses TRBV5-1 and TRBJ2-5; D gene uncertain. This TCR was sampled from a human donor who had a prior SARS-CoV-2 infection. Sequenced here: CD4+ T cells from PBMCs cultured without peptide, sampled after COVID-19 vaccination. This CDR3 reads CASSWELRQETQYF. The CDR3 DNA sequence: TGCGCCAGCAGCTGGGAACTACGCCAAGAGACCCAGTACTTC.